This T cell receptor (beta chain) comes out of a study of blood T cell repertoires in COVID-19. Looking at the study overall: Spain, Italy and the United States supplied samples that represented acute and convalescent COVID-19. The cDNA or gDNA used as material had been derived from T cells, B-cell-depleted T cells, or PBMCs.

Original processing methods: Reference gene primer amplification yielded estimated nucleated cell counts. Measured with immunoSEQ multiplex PCR; TCRdb has only the in-frame clones, and not every one. That table gives V, J and clone size, and the DNA gave D and trimming. The table shows 200,000 to 250,000 clones, with 82% occurring only once. Germline CDR1 MNHEY, CDR2 SMNVEV (reference sequence). The CDR3 extends over 14 amino acids. V dropped 6 bases and J dropped 1 base, with 13 bases sitting between them. The sequence derives from a woman older than 75 with acute or convalescent COVID-19. The chain links TRBV27 to TRBJ2-7, with D possibly matching TRBD1 (6 bases). Material: peripheral blood. The DNA for the CDR3 is TGTGCCAGCAGAAGGGGGAACCCATCCTACGAGCAGTACTTC. Encoded protein: CASRRGNPSYEQYF.